This section outlines one TCR beta chain sequence together with its context. No antigen is known for it. The source of the sample is a study of TIL therapy for anti-PD-1-resistant metastatic lung cancer. The libraries were made with immunoSEQ v3. Some clones are missing from TCRdb's copy, which holds only in-frame ones; the method was immunoSEQ multiplex PCR. This sample has 40,000 to 55,000 clones; around 80% occur once, and the top ten carry 4% to 5.5%. Study-wide results and limits: Treatment-naive, never-smoker and oncogene-addicted patients were overrepresented in this highly selected cohort.

As to time point: pre-treatment sample, taken before nivolumab and TIL therapy. Between the trimmed V and J ends, which lost 2 bases and 4 bases, there was a span of 12 bases. The length of the CDR3 is 15 residues. Per the germline V gene, CDR1 is SGHNT and CDR2 is YENEEA. The sample was blood, taken at baseline. This sequence originates from a woman aged 30-79 years with non-small cell lung cancer. This chain links TRBV11-3 with TRBJ2-1; D may be TRBD1 or TRBD2 (5 bases each). In nucleotides, the CDR3 is TGTGCCAGCAGCTTAAACCAGGGAGCTTACAATGAGCAGTTCTTC. It is translated as CASSLNQGAYNEQFF.